This note documents a single TCR beta chain sequence. Within the sample, other DNA sequences also encode this same CDR3. Assay used: immunoSEQ multiplex PCR; TCRdb lists only in-frame clones, some missing. Found here are some 330,000 clones, roughly 86% of them singletons; the top ten hold 1.5% to 2%. Participants were aged about 18 to 100 years from around 24 US areas. V was pared by 3 bases and J by 4 bases, with 6 bases of the junction left unmatched. CDR1 is MGHRA, CDR2 YSYEKL, per germline. The CDR3 extends over 15 amino acids. The sample comes from a study of blood T cell repertoires in COVID-19. Turning to the study itself: Cohort 3 recovered donors had two negative PCRs, clearance, or symptom resolution.

This receptor was obtained from a man aged 40-49 years in a cohort exposed to, infected with or recovered from COVID-19 (not recorded which). This sequence joins TRBV4-1 and TRBJ2-7; TRBD1 aligns across 10 bases. The specimen was PBMCs or T cells enriched from blood (not recorded which). The CDR3 bases are TGCGCCAGCAGCCAGGGGACAGGGGAAGGATACGAGCAGTACTTC. This sequence encodes CASSQGTGEGYEQYF.